The 4 T cell receptor beta chains in this list originate from one sample, sequenced in a study of high-grade serous ovarian cancer treatment subgroups. Assay: immunoSEQ multiplex PCR; the TCRdb copy retains only in-frame clones and omits some. The data contain some 2,100 clones, roughly 70% of them seen just once; the ten biggest clones take up 15% to 20%. Tumor samples were taken before definitive surgery or chemotherapy. The sequenced sample was tumor tissue. Receptor source: a human donor with high-grade serous ovarian cancer.

V is TRBV6-5 and J is TRBJ2-2; D may be TRBD1 (5 bases). The CDR3 totals 15 residues. The germline gives CDR1 MNHEY, CDR2 SVGAGI. Trimming removed 4 bases at V and 1 base at J, with 10 bases between. For the CDR3, the DNA is TGTGCCAGCAGTTCCACCAGGGTGAACACCGGGGAGCTGTTTTTT. Protein product: CASSSTRVNTGELFF.

This clone has only a few counts. The V and J genes are TRBV7-3 and TRBJ2-1; maybe TRBD2 (5 bases). The germline CDR1 and CDR2 sequences are SGHTA and FQGTGA. Trimming cost V 2 bases and J 8 bases, with 13 bases left between them. CDR3 length: 14 amino acids. CDR3 in amino acids: CASSLGGLIDEQFF. The CDR3 DNA sequence: TGTGCCAGCAGCTTAGGCGGGTTGATCGATGAGCAGTTCTTC.

This clone was detected a few times. This chain joins TRBV4-3 and TRBJ2-1; 10 bases are shared with TRBD2. The CDR3 is 17 amino acids. Trimming cost V 2 bases and J 7 bases; bases outside gene matches: 11. Germline CDR1 LGHNA, CDR2 YSLEER. CDR3: CASSQRGAGGLRNEQFF. CDR3 DNA sequence: TGCGCCAGCAGCCAAAGGGGAGCGGGGGGGCTAAGGAATGAGCAGTTCTTC.

The chain joins TRBV28 to TRBJ2-7, with TRBD1 matching over 8 bases. CDR3 length: 15 amino acids. Trimming removed 5 bases from V and 2 bases from J; junction bases left unmatched: 8. Germline lookup yields CDR1 MDHEN and CDR2 SYDVKM. CDR3 sequence: CASSDQGAPTYEQYF. CDR3 nucleotide sequence: TGTGCCAGCAGTGATCAGGGGGCCCCAACCTACGAGCAGTACTTC.